One sample yielded the 27 T cell receptor beta chains listed below, sequenced in a study of cytomegalovirus exposure and HLA in healthy donors. TCRdb keeps only in-frame clones here, not all; method: immunoSEQ multiplex PCR. The sample has about 360,000 clones, 75% to 90% seen once; the top ten hold roughly 0.8%. The sequenced material came from PBMCs. These receptors all stem from a woman between 18 and 30 years old in good health and CMV-seronegative.

This clone was detected once. V is TRBV19 and J is TRBJ1-1; maybe TRBD1 (5 bases). Germline V gene data show CDR1 as LNHDA and CDR2 as SQIVND (reference sequence). The CDR3 totals 13 residues. Deletions cut 1 base from V and 7 bases from J, with 10 bases between. DNA of the CDR3: TGTGCCAGTAGTATAGGGACACCTCTTGAAGCTTTCTTT. Its translation: CASSIGTPLEAFF. Looking up the rest from reference TRBV19 and TRBJ1-1 gives the full variable domain: DGGITQSPKYLFRKEGQNVTLSCEQNLNHDAMYWYRQDPGQGLRLIYYSQIVNDFQKGDIAEGYSVSREKKESFPLTVTSAQKNPTAFYLCASSIGTPLEAFFGQGTRLTVV.

The chain joins TRBV28 to TRBJ1-4; 7 bases agree with TRBD1. With V trimmed by 5 bases and J by 5 bases, 11 bases remained unmatched. This CDR3 comprises 16 residues. Germline-derived CDR1 and CDR2 are MDHEN and SYDVKM. CDR3 DNA: TGTGCCAGCAGTCCCCAAGTGGCAGGGGGGAATGAAAAACTGTTTTTT. This translates into CASSPQVAGGNEKLFF.

The chain links TRBV9 to TRBJ1-1, with TRBD1 matching 9 bases. This CDR3 has 14 residues. Per the germline V gene, CDR1 is SGDLS and CDR2 is YYNGEE. The trim removed 4 bases at V and 3 bases at J, leaving 4 bases unmatched. The CDR3 sequence is CASSMGQGYTEAFF. CDR3 DNA sequence: TGTGCCAGCAGCATGGGACAGGGATACACTGAAGCTTTCTTT.

The count of this clone is one. The V gene is TRBV6-5, the J gene TRBJ1-6; D is ambiguous. There are 16 residues in the CDR3. Between the trimmed V and J ends, which lost 4 bases and 0 bases, there was a span of 10 bases. In germline, CDR1 is MNHEY, CDR2 SVGAGI. Written as DNA, the CDR3 is TGTGCCAGCAGTTCTACAGTGAGCTCCTATAATTCACCCCTCCACTTT. This codes for CASSSTVSSYNSPLHF.

The chain recombines TRBV27 with TRBJ2-7; 8 positions match TRBD2. The J segment lost 4 bases and the V segment lost 4 bases, leaving 9 bases of the junction unmatched. Germline CDR1 reads MNHEY; CDR2 reads SMNVEV (reference sequence). The CDR3 has 15 amino acids. Here the CDR3 reads CASSYGTGGGYEQYF. The CDR3 DNA is TGTGCCAGCAGTTACGGGACGGGAGGGGGGTACGAGCAGTACTTC.

This chain uses TRBV4-2 with TRBJ2-2, with TRBD2 identical over 7 bases. Germline CDR1 reads LGHNA; CDR2 reads YNFKEQ. V dropped 0 bases and J dropped 7; count of bases not matched to a gene: 8. CDR3 length equals 16 residues. DNA of the CDR3: TGTGCCAGCAGCCAAGAAGGACGGGGGGTGAACGGGGAGCTGTTTTTT. It translates to CASSQEGRGVNGELFF.

Here the CDR3 reads CAAARYNEQFF. In DNA form, the CDR3 reads TGTGCCGCCGCACGGTACAATGAGCAGTTCTTC. The chain uses TRBV6-6 and TRBJ2-1; D call uncertain. V shed 11 bases and J shed 4 bases, with 9 bases lying between them. This CDR3 spans 11 amino acids. CDR1 and CDR2 (germline): MNHNY, SVGAGI (reference sequence).

V and J are TRBV4-1 and TRBJ1-2; no definite D call. V was trimmed by 4 bases and J by 0 bases, leaving 12 bases between them. The CDR3 has 15 residues. Germline V CDR1 and CDR2: MGHRA, YSYEKL. CDR3 DNA sequence: TGCGCCAGCAGCCGCAGCCCGGGTACTAACTATGGCTACACCTTC. Translation: CASSRSPGTNYGYTF.

The rearrangement links TRBV9 to TRBJ1-2; D gene unclear. V was clipped by 7 bases and J by 1 base, with 11 bases between them. CDR1 is SGDLS and CDR2 is YYNGEE in the germline V gene. This CDR3 is 13 amino acids long. The CDR3 spells CASGGVLNYGYTF. DNA for the CDR3: TGTGCCAGCGGAGGCGTCCTTAACTATGGCTACACCTTC.

V is TRBV27 and J is TRBJ1-2; D is perhaps TRBD1 (6 bases). V shed 2 bases and J shed 8 bases, with 15 bases lying between them. Per germline, CDR1 MNHEY and CDR2 SMNVEV (reference sequence). The CDR3 runs to 14 residues. The CDR3, as DNA: TGTGCCAGCAGTTTAACAACAGGGATGGTAGGCTACACCTTC. Protein: CASSLTTGMVGYTF.

V gene TRBV4-1 combines with J gene TRBJ1-5; tentative D call: TRBD1 (6 bases). The germline CDR1 and CDR2 sequences are MGHRA and YSYEKL. The germline V and J ends were trimmed by 3 bases and 2 bases, with 14 bases remaining between them. There are 16 residues in the CDR3. The CDR3 nucleotides read TGCGCCAGCAGCCAGGGAGGGGGGCTAGGCAATCAGCCCCAGCATTTT. It specifies CASSQGGGLGNQPQHF.

The chain links TRBV7-6 to TRBJ1-4, with no clear D. The CDR3 extends over 13 amino acids. The V gene's germline CDR1 is SGHVS and CDR2 FNYEAQ. Trimming shortened V by 8 bases and J by 3 bases, and 10 bases separated the two germline ends. CDR3 nucleotides: TGTGCCAGCTCCCGGGATTCTAATGAAAAACTGTTTTTT. As protein: CASSRDSNEKLFF. The full variable domain, with the rest looked up from reference TRBV7-6 and TRBJ1-4, is GAGVSQSPRYKVTKRGQDVALRCDPISGHVSLYWYRQALGQGPEFLTYFNYEAQQDKSGLPNDRFSAERPEGSISTLTIQRTEQRDSAMYRCASSRDSNEKLFFGSGTQLSVL.

The chain employs TRBV6-5 and TRBJ1-4; 8 bases align to TRBD1. The trim removed 5 bases at V and 7 bases at J, leaving 9 bases unmatched. The germline CDR1 and CDR2 sequences are MNHEY and SVGAGI. The CDR3 totals 15 residues. In DNA, the CDR3 is TGTGCCAGCAGTGCGGACAGGGAAGGGAGTGAAAAACTGTTTTTT. This codes for CASSADREGSEKLFF.

The rearrangement joins TRBV6-1 to TRBJ1-5; no clear D gene. The V end was cut by 2 bases, the J end by 5 bases, with 4 bases between. The germline gives CDR1 MNHNS, CDR2 SASEGT. The CDR3 consists of 12 residues. CDR3 amino acids: CASSELDQPQHF. For the CDR3, the DNA is TGTGCCAGCAGTGAACTCGATCAGCCCCAGCATTTT.

The chain joins TRBV9 to TRBJ2-1; TRBD2 matches 12 bases. The CDR3 loop spans 15 amino acids. Germline loops: CDR1 SGDLS, CDR2 YYNGEE. J was trimmed by 9 bases and V by 4 bases; bases with no gene match: 8. CDR3 loop: CASSLRTSGTGEQFF. The DNA for the CDR3 is TGTGCCAGCAGCCTGCGGACTAGCGGGACGGGTGAGCAGTTCTTC. The full variable domain, with the rest looked up from reference TRBV9 and TRBJ2-1, is DSGVTQTPKHLITATGQRVTLRCSPRSGDLSVYWYQQSLDQGLQFLIQYYNGEERAKGNILERFSAQQFPDLHSELNLSSLELGDSALYFCASSLRTSGTGEQFFGPGTRLTVL.

V gene TRBV11-2 combines with J gene TRBJ2-1; D is unresolved. The V gene's germline CDR1 is SGHAT and CDR2 FQNNGV. V lost 1 base, J lost 7 bases, and 5 bases lay in between. This CDR3 is built from 12 residues. The CDR3 is CASSLGLNEQFF. The CDR3 nucleotides read TGTGCCAGCAGCTTAGGGCTGAATGAGCAGTTCTTC.

The chain is built from TRBV10-2 and TRBJ2-3; 11 nucleotides line up with TRBD2. This CDR3 contains 18 residues. V lost 0 bases and J lost 2; bases outside the gene matches: 7. CDR1 is WSHSY, CDR2 SAAADI, per germline. CDR3 DNA: TGCGCCAGCAGTGAGTCGTCGAGACTAGCGGGACACACAGATACGCAGTATTTT. Translation gives CASSESSRLAGHTDTQYF.

The chain recombines TRBV7-3 with TRBJ2-1, with a weak D call TRBD1 (5 bases). CDR1 is SGHTA and CDR2 is FQGTGA in the germline V gene. The V gene lost 5 bases and the J gene lost 10 bases, with 15 bases spanning the gap. The CDR3 runs 13 residues. CDR3 region: CASSPSREYEQFF. CDR3 sequence (DNA): TGTGCCAGCAGCCCCTCCAGGGAATACGAGCAGTTCTTC.

This chain connects TRBV6-5 to TRBJ2-1; TRBD1 might be the D (6 bases). CDR1 is MNHEY, CDR2 SVGAGI, per germline. Trimming shortened V by 5 bases and J by 0 bases, and 11 bases separated the two germline ends. The CDR3 is 15 amino acids. CDR3 region: CASSRDTNSYNEQFF. In DNA form, the CDR3 reads TGTGCCAGCAGTAGGGACACCAACTCCTACAATGAGCAGTTCTTC.

The chain recombines TRBV13 with TRBJ2-7; 7 positions match TRBD2. V shed 5 bases and J 3 bases; nucleotides not matched to a gene: 4. Germline V lookup: CDR1 PRHDT, CDR2 FYEKMQ (reference sequence). The CDR3 covers 13 residues. In nucleotides, the CDR3 is TGTGCCAGCAGCCCGGGACTAAACTACGAGCAGTACTTC. Translated, it gives CASSPGLNYEQYF.

V gene TRBV5-1 combines with J gene TRBJ2-3; weak D call: TRBD2 (6 bases). This CDR3 has 15 amino acids. Germline CDR1 SGHRS, CDR2 YFSETQ. Trimming removed 4 bases from V and 2 bases from J, with 14 bases in between. The CDR3: CASSPRGADTDTQYF. In DNA form, the CDR3 reads TGCGCCAGCAGCCCCCGCGGGGCGGACACAGATACGCAGTATTTT.

The CDR3 DNA reads as TGTGCCAGCAGTTACTCGACTTCGGGGGACTATGGCTACACCTTC. Protein: CASSYSTSGDYGYTF. The V gene is TRBV6-5, the J gene TRBJ1-2; possibly TRBD1 for D (5 bases). Germline CDR1 reads MNHEY; CDR2 reads SVGAGI. With 0 bases removed from V and 3 bases from J, the gap between germline ends came to 11 bases. CDR3 length equals 15 residues.

The CDR3 here is CATLTGYSGYTF. The CDR3 bases are TGTGCCACTTTGACAGGGTATAGTGGCTACACCTTC. This chain joins TRBV6-6 and TRBJ1-2; the match to TRBD1 covers 7 bases. Germline CDR1 and CDR2: MNHNY and SVGAGI (reference sequence). The CDR3 totals 12 residues. Losses at the gene ends were 10 bases for V and 7 bases for J; bases not matched to a gene: 9.

The V and J genes are TRBV4-1 and TRBJ1-1; 8 positions agree with TRBD1. CDR1 and CDR2 from the germline V gene are MGHRA and YSYEKL. J lost 6 bases, V lost 8 bases, and 8 bases had no gene match. CDR3 length: 13 residues. The CDR3 region is CASGPQGESEAFF. CDR3 bases: TGCGCCAGCGGACCACAGGGGGAATCTGAAGCTTTCTTT.

The CDR3 coding sequence is TGCAGTGCTCCCGTCCCAGAGACCCAGTACTTC. Translating it yields CSAPVPETQYF. The chain links TRBV20-1 to TRBJ2-5; D unclear. The CDR3 is 11 amino acids. The germline V and J ends were trimmed by 5 bases and 4 bases, with 8 bases remaining between them. Germline V gene lookup returns CDR1 DFQATT and CDR2 SNEGSKA (reference sequence).

This chain uses TRBV5-1 with TRBJ2-7; 8 bases are a match to TRBD1. CDR3 length: 15 residues. The trim removed 2 bases at V and 1 base at J, leaving 5 bases unmatched. Germline lookup yields CDR1 SGHRS and CDR2 YFSETQ. CDR3 DNA: TGCGCCAGCAGCTTCCGACAGGGGATTTCCTACGAGCAGTACTTC. Amino acids: CASSFRQGISYEQYF.

A remark on this clone: The same CDR3 is also encoded by other DNA sequences in this sample. CDR3 sequence reads: CASSQAGGRTDTQYF. Written as DNA, the CDR3 is TGCGCCAGCAGCCAAGCGGGGGGCCGCACAGATACGCAGTATTTT. The chain is built from TRBV4-1 and TRBJ2-3, with D perhaps TRBD2 (7 bases). CDR1 and CDR2 from the germline V gene are MGHRA and YSYEKL. The V end lost 1 base, the J end lost 1 base, and 9 bases lay between the germline ends. The CDR3 consists of 15 residues.